A selection of T cell receptor beta chains follows, all from one sample in a study of cytomegalovirus exposure and HLA in healthy donors. Sequencing was performed with immunoSEQ multiplex PCR; in TCRdb, only in-frame clones are kept and a portion is missing. The repertoire includes about 140,000 clones, approximately 82% of them detected once, and approximately 1.9% sits in the top ten. Sequencing was done on a sample of PBMCs. The receptors derive from a woman aged 40 to 50 in good health and CMV-seronegative. Each CDR3 is given with its conserved first and last residue. Each record gives: J gene, D gene, clone size, V gene, CDR3 protein, CDR3 DNA. The D gene is left open where the match is weak. Some rows have no size entry. The others give once, few or many, or a class for an expanded clone.

J: TRBJ2-7
D: .
size: once
V: TRBV7-3
CDR3: CASSSTSRGEQYF
DNA: TGTGCCAGCAGCTCGACTTCTAGGGGCGAGCAGTACTTC

J: TRBJ2-3
D: TRBD2
size: .
V: TRBV4-1
CDR3: CASSLSGRIADTQYF
DNA: TGCGCCAGCAGCCTTAGCGGGAGGATCGCCGATACGCAGTATTTT

J: TRBJ2-7
D: TRBD1
size: .
V: TRBV7-2
CDR3: CASSFTGTGHGDF
DNA: TGTGCCAGCAGCTTCACCGGGACAGGCCACGGCGACTTC

J: TRBJ1-4
D: .
size: once
V: TRBV28
CDR3: CAIGGEKLFF
DNA: TGTGCCATTGGCGGGGAAAAACTGTTTTTT

J: TRBJ2-1
D: TRBD2
size: .
V: TRBV4-3
CDR3: CASSLAGGEQFF
DNA: TGCGCCAGCAGCCTGGCGGGGGGTGAGCAGTTCTTC

J: TRBJ2-1
D: .
size: .
V: TRBV7-9
CDR3: CASSLEGGAYNEQFF
DNA: TGTGCCAGCAGCTTAGAAGGGGGGGCCTACAATGAGCAGTTCTTC

J: TRBJ1-4
D: .
size: .
V: TRBV5-1
CDR3: CASTGRDPWMGKLFF
DNA: TGCGCCAGCACGGGGAGGGACCCTTGGATGGGAAAACTGTTTTTT

J: TRBJ1-2
D: TRBD1
size: .
V: TRBV18
CDR3: CASSPTDRANYGYTF
DNA: TGTGCCAGCTCGCCCACTGACAGGGCTAACTATGGCTACACCTTC

J: TRBJ2-3
D: .
size: few
V: TRBV27
CDR3: CASSPTSTDTQYF
DNA: TGTGCCAGCAGTCCGACTTCCACAGATACGCAGTATTTT

J: TRBJ1-3
D: .
size: .
V: TRBV18
CDR3: CASSPTRDKWGLAPGNTIYF
DNA: TGTGCCAGCTCTCCGACCCGGGACAAGTGGGGACTAGCACCTGGAAACACCATATATTTT

J: TRBJ2-3
D: TRBD2
size: .
V: TRBV5-1
CDR3: CASSLGASGSTDTQYF
DNA: TGCGCCAGCAGCTTGGGGGCTAGCGGGAGCACAGATACGCAGTATTTT

J: TRBJ2-2
D: TRBD1
size: .
V: TRBV27
CDR3: CASSLTLPGTGWNTGELFF
DNA: TGTGCCAGCAGTTTAACCCTCCCCGGGACAGGGTGGAACACCGGGGAGCTGTTTTTT

J: TRBJ2-1
D: .
size: .
V: TRBV4-2
CDR3: CASSQDFDEQFF
DNA: TGTGCCAGCAGCCAAGATTTCGATGAGCAGTTCTTC

J: TRBJ2-1
D: .
size: once
V: TRBV11-1
CDR3: CASSLLSGGYNEQFF
DNA: TGTGCCAGCAGCTTACTGAGCGGAGGATACAATGAGCAGTTCTTC

J: TRBJ1-2
D: TRBD1
size: .
V: TRBV4-2
CDR3: CASSQISQGAGYGYTF
DNA: TGTGCCAGCAGCCAGATATCCCAGGGGGCCGGTTATGGCTACACCTTC

J: TRBJ1-1
D: .
size: .
V: TRBV10-3
CDR3: CAISEGGGRVFIEAFF
DNA: TGTGCCATCAGTGAGGGCGGGGGGCGCGTCTTCATTGAAGCTTTCTTT

J: TRBJ2-1
D: .
size: .
V: TRBV28
CDR3: CASSLSGEQFF
DNA: TGTGCCAGCAGTTTATCGGGGGAGCAGTTCTTC

J: TRBJ1-3
D: TRBD1
size: .
V: TRBV5-4
CDR3: CASSFPGQGMGGNTIYF
DNA: TGTGCCAGCAGCTTCCCGGGACAGGGGATGGGTGGAAACACCATATATTTT

J: TRBJ1-1
D: .
size: .
V: TRBV27
CDR3: CASSPTPQGNTEAFF
DNA: TGTGCCAGCAGTCCAACCCCACAGGGTAACACTGAAGCTTTCTTT

J: TRBJ2-3
D: .
size: .
V: TRBV2
CDR3: CASTRADTQYF
DNA: TGTGCCAGCACCCGTGCAGATACGCAGTATTTT

J: TRBJ2-2
D: .
size: .
V: TRBV10-3
CDR3: CAISEARLLTGELFF
DNA: TGTGCCATCAGTGAGGCCCGACTATTGACCGGGGAGCTGTTTTTT

J: TRBJ2-7
D: .
size: .
V: TRBV2
CDR3: CASTLYRAYEQYF
DNA: TGTGCCAGCACGCTGTATAGAGCCTACGAGCAGTACTTC

J: TRBJ2-3
D: TRBD2
size: few
V: TRBV4-2
CDR3: CASSQVSAGVADTQYF
DNA: TGTGCCAGCAGCCAAGTCTCGGCGGGAGTGGCAGATACGCAGTATTTT

J: TRBJ2-1
D: .
size: few
V: TRBV20-1
CDR3: CSARGNNEQFF
DNA: TGCAGTGCTAGGGGCAACAATGAGCAGTTCTTC

J: TRBJ1-1
D: .
size: .
V: TRBV6-6
CDR3: CASSDTDGSTEAFF
DNA: TGTGCCAGCAGTGACACGGACGGGAGTACTGAAGCTTTCTTT

J: TRBJ2-2
D: TRBD1
size: once
V: TRBV2
CDR3: CASILTWTGVNTGELFF
DNA: TGTGCCAGCATCTTGACTTGGACAGGGGTGAACACCGGGGAGCTGTTTTTT

J: TRBJ2-7
D: TRBD1
size: .
V: TRBV5-1
CDR3: CASSLDRGIPYEQYF
DNA: TGCGCCAGCAGCTTGGACAGGGGTATCCCTTACGAGCAGTACTTC